This T cell receptor beta chain was identified during a study of T cell changes during pregnancy in multiple sclerosis. This CDR3 region has 14 residues. From germline, CDR1 is MNHEY and CDR2 SMNVEV (reference sequence). V was clipped by 2 bases and J by 8 bases; unmatched bases: 6. Clones were sequenced by immunoSEQ multiplex PCR, and TCRdb holds only the in-frame ones, with some missing. The sample gives some 40,000 clones, 80% to 95% of which show up once; roughly 29% is in the top ten. This chain connects TRBV27 to TRBJ2-1, with 7 bases that match TRBD2. The sample in question was CD8+ T cells from peripheral blood mononuclear cells, obtained before pregnancy. This TCR derives from a female donor with multiple sclerosis, enrolled in a pregnancy study. CDR3 amino acids: CASSLGGSSDEQFF. The CDR3 nucleotides read TGTGCCAGCAGTTTAGGCGGGAGTAGCGATGAGCAGTTCTTC.